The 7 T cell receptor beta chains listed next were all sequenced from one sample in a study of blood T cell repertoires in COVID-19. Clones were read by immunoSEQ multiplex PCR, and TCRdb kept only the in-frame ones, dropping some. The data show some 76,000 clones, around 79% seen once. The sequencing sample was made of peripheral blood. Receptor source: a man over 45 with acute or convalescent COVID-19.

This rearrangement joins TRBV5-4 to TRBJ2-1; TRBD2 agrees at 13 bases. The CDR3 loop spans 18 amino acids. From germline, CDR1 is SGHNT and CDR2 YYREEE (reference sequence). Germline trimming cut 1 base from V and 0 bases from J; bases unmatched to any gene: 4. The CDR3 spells CASSLLRLAGGSYNEQFF. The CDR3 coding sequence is TGTGCCAGCAGCTTGCTAAGACTAGCGGGAGGCTCCTACAATGAGCAGTTCTTC.

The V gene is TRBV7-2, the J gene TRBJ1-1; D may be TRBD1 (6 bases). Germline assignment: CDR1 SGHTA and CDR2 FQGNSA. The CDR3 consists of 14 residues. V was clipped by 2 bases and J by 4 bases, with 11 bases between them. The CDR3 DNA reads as TGTGCCAGCAGCTTACAGGGGTGGGGCACTGAAGCTTTCTTT. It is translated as CASSLQGWGTEAFF. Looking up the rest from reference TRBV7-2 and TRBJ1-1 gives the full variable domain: GAGVSQSPSNKVTEKGKDVELRCDPISGHTALYWYRQSLGQGLEFLIYFQGNSAPDKSGLPSDRFSAERTGGSVSTLTIQRTQQEDSAVYLCASSLQGWGTEAFFGQGTRLTVV.

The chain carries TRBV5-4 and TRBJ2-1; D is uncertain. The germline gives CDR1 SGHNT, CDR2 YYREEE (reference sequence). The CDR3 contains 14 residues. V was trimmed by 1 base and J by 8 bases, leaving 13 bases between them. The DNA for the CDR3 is TGTGCCAGCAGCTTGCAGCAGGTCGCCTATGAGCAGTTCTTC. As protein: CASSLQQVAYEQFF.

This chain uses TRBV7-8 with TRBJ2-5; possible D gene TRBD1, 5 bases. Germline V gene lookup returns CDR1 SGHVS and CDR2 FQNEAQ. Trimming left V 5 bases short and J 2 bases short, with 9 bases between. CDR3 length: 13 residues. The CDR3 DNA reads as TGTGCCAGCAGCCGTGACAGACAAGAGACCCAGTACTTC. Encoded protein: CASSRDRQETQYF.

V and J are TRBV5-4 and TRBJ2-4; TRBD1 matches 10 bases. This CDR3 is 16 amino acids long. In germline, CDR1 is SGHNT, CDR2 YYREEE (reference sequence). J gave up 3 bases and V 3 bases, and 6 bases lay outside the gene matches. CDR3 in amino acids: CASSSGQGLGKNIQYF. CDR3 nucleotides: TGTGCCAGCAGCTCGGGACAGGGGCTGGGCAAAAACATTCAGTACTTC. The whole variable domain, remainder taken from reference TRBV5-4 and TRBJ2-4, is ETGVTQSPTHLIKTRGQQVTLRCSSQSGHNTVSWYQQALGQGPQFIFQYYREEENGRGNFPPRFSGLQFPNYSSELNVNALELDDSALYLCASSSGQGLGKNIQYFGAGTRLSVL.

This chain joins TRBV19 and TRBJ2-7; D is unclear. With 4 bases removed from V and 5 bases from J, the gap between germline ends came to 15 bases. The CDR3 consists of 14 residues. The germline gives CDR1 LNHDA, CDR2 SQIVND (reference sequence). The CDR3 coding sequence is TGTGCCAGTAGTAAGGCGAGGCAGTCCGACGAGCAGTACTTC. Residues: CASSKARQSDEQYF.

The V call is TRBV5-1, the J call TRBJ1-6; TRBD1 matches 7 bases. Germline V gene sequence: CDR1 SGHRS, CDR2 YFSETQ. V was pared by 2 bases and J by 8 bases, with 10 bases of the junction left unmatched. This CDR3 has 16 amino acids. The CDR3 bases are TGCGCCAGCAGCTTTACCCCGGGACAGTCCTATTCACCCCTCCACTTT. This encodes CASSFTPGQSYSPLHF.